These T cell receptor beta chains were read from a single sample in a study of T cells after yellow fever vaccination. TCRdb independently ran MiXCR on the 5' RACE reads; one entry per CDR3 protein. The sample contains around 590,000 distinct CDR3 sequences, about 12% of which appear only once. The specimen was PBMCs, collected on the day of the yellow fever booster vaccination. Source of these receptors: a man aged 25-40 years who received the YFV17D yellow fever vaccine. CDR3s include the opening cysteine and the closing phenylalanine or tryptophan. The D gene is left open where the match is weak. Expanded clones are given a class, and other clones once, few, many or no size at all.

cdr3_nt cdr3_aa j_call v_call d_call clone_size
TGTGCCAGCAGCCCCGGACAGGCCGCTTATGGCTACACCTTC CASSPGQAAYGYTF TRBJ1-2 TRBV3-1 TRBD1 -
TGTGCCAGCAGTCCCCGGGAAGCGGGAGAACCTGGCGAGCAGTACTTC CASSPREAGEPGEQYF TRBJ2-7 TRBV12-3/TRBV12-4 TRBD2 -
TGTGCCAGCAGCAAAGAACTCCGGGCCCCAAGGGCCGGGGAGCTGTTTTTT CASSKELRAPRAGELFF TRBJ2-2 TRBV21-1 - -
TGTGCCAGCAGCTTGGCCAATGGGGGCGAGCAGTACTTC CASSLANGGEQYF TRBJ2-7 TRBV5-5 - -
TGTGCCATCAGTGCCCGTGGGGGACAGGGCTCCTACGAGCAGTACTTC CAISARGGQGSYEQYF TRBJ2-7 TRBV10-3 TRBD1 few
TGTGCCAGCAGTGAAGTCGTGGGGGCAGCAGATTCCCAGTACTTC CASSEVVGAADSQYF TRBJ2-5 TRBV6-1 - few
TGTGCCAGCAGGGGCCGGACAGAATCCACAGATACGCAGTATTTT CASRGRTESTDTQYF TRBJ2-3 TRBV12-3/TRBV12-4 - -
TGTGCCAGCGGTTTATTGACGACAGATACGCAGTATTTT CASGLLTTDTQYF TRBJ2-3 TRBV27 - few
TGCGCCAGCAGCTTACAGACGGGCAATGAGCAGTTCTTC CASSLQTGNEQFF TRBJ2-1 TRBV4-3 - -
TGCGCCAGCAGTCGAGCGAGATCGAACACCGGGGAGCTGTTTTTT CASSRARSNTGELFF TRBJ2-2 TRBV5-1 - -
TGTGCCAGCAGCCCTTCGACAGGATATGGCTACACCTTC CASSPSTGYGYTF TRBJ1-2 TRBV7-2 - -
TGTGCCAGCAGTTACAAGACTAGCGGGAGGGTGGACATTCAGTACTTC CASSYKTSGRVDIQYF TRBJ2-4 TRBV6-5 TRBD2 -
TGCAGTGCTAGAACAGGGGGAAAATCTGGGGCCAACGTCCTGACTTTC CSARTGGKSGANVLTF TRBJ2-6 TRBV20-1 TRBD1 -
TGTGCCAGCAGCCCTTCCGGGCAGGGGGCGTATGGCTACACCTTC CASSPSGQGAYGYTF TRBJ1-2 TRBV6-1 TRBD1 few
TGTGCCAGCAGCTTGGGGAGTCAGCCCCAGCATTTT CASSLGSQPQHF TRBJ1-5 TRBV7-9 - many
TGTGCCAGCAGTTCCCATGTGGTTCGGACAGATACGCAGTATTTT CASSSHVVRTDTQYF TRBJ2-3 TRBV6-2/TRBV6-3 - -
TGTGCCAGCAGTTACCGAGATCTAAGCTCCTACAATGAGCAGTTCTTC CASSYRDLSSYNEQFF TRBJ2-1 TRBV6-2/TRBV6-3 - -
TGTGCCAGCACCCCCGACTACGAGCAGTACTTC CASTPDYEQYF TRBJ2-7 TRBV7-9 - -
TGCAGTGCTCCGATGTCGGGGGTTAAAGAGACCCAGTACTTC CSAPMSGVKETQYF TRBJ2-5 TRBV20-1 - few
TGTGCCAGCAGCCCGACCGGGCGCAATCAGCCCCAGCATTTT CASSPTGRNQPQHF TRBJ1-5 TRBV12-3/TRBV12-4 - many
TGTGCCAGAAGCTCAAGAGGGACTAACTATGGCTACACCTTC CARSSRGTNYGYTF TRBJ1-2 TRBV5-3 - -
TGCAGTGCTAGTTGGGGAACTGAGCAGTTCTTC CSASWGTEQFF TRBJ2-1 TRBV20-1 - few
TGTGCCAGCCTACTTCAGGGGGCCTACAATGAGCAGTTCTTC CASLLQGAYNEQFF TRBJ2-1 TRBV6-1 TRBD1 -
TGTGCCAGCAGCAAAAACTCCTTTTGTGAGCAGTTCTTC CASSKNSFCEQFF TRBJ2-1 TRBV21-1 - -
TGTGCCTGGAGTGTACAGGGGAGAGGATTCACAGATACGCAGTATTTT CAWSVQGRGFTDTQYF TRBJ2-3 TRBV30 TRBD1 -
TGTGCCAGCAGCTCTAAGTCTAAACCGGGACAGGGGTTCGAGCAGTACTTC CASSSKSKPGQGFEQYF TRBJ2-7 TRBV11-2 TRBD1 many
TGTGCCACCAGCATCCGGACAGTTAATGGCTACACCTTC CATSIRTVNGYTF TRBJ1-2 TRBV15 - -
TGTGCCAGCAGCCATGGACTAGCGGAACGAAACAATGAGCAGTTCTTC CASSHGLAERNNEQFF TRBJ2-1 TRBV7-2 TRBD2 many
TGCGCCAGCAGCTTGTACGGGAGCGATGGAGAGACCCAGTACTTC CASSLYGSDGETQYF TRBJ2-5 TRBV5-1 - -
TGTGCCAGCACCGTCCAGGGGGCTATTGAAGCTTTCTTT CASTVQGAIEAFF TRBJ1-1 TRBV6-1 TRBD1 -
TGTGCCATCCGGGGACGGAGCGAGGGTCAGTTCTTC CAIRGRSEGQFF TRBJ2-1 TRBV11-2 - -
TGTGCCAGCCTTGACAGGGACGTAACCTACGAGCAGTACTTC CASLDRDVTYEQYF TRBJ2-7 TRBV28 TRBD1 -
TGCAGCGCCTTAGCGGGAGTCTCCGAGCAGTACTTC CSALAGVSEQYF TRBJ2-7 TRBV20-1 TRBD2 -
TGTGCCAGCAGTTCCTATCTACCCCTTCGGGCAGCCCTCACAGATACGCAGTATTTT CASSSYLPLRAALTDTQYF TRBJ2-3 TRBV27 - few
TGCTGTGCTAGAGATCGAGGAGGGAGAGTCTTGAATGAGCAGTTCTTC CCARDRGGRVLNEQFF TRBJ2-1 TRBV20-1 - -
TGCGCCAGCAGCCAAGATCGAGTACTAGCCGATGAGCAGTTCTTC CASSQDRVLADEQFF TRBJ2-1 TRBV4-3 - few
TGTGCCAGCAGAACTCCCTCAGGGGGAGAGTATGGCTACACCTTC CASRTPSGGEYGYTF TRBJ1-2 TRBV27 TRBD1 few
TGTGCCAGCACTGATCCCGGAGTGGCCACTGAAGCTTTCTTT CASTDPGVATEAFF TRBJ1-1 TRBV12-3/TRBV12-4 - -
TGTGCCAGCAGTGTGCAGGTATACAATGAGCAGTTCTTC CASSVQVYNEQFF TRBJ2-1 TRBV2 - few
TGTGCCAGCACCTCAGCTGGATTAGCGGAGAGGGTACAGACCCAGTACTTC CASTSAGLAERVQTQYF TRBJ2-5 TRBV2 - -
TGTGCCTGGAGGCAGAAGGCCTTTTACCAAGAGACCCAGTACTTC CAWRQKAFYQETQYF TRBJ2-5 TRBV30 - few
TGTGCCAGCAGACAAGGATCAGCGTATTCACCCCTCCACTTT CASRQGSAYSPLHF TRBJ1-6 TRBV4-2 - -
TGTGCCTGGAGTGTGGGGCCGCGAGAGACCCAGTACTTC CAWSVGPRETQYF TRBJ2-5 TRBV30 - -
TGCGCCACCCGGGACCCCAGCTCCTACGAGCAGTACTTC CATRDPSSYEQYF TRBJ2-7 TRBV5-1 - many
TGCAGTGCTAGTACTTGGGAGGAAGAGACCCAGTACTTC CSASTWEEETQYF TRBJ2-5 TRBV20-1 - -
TGTGCCAGCAGGAGACAGGTTTCTAGCAATCAGCCCCAGCATTTT CASRRQVSSNQPQHF TRBJ1-5 TRBV28 - -
TGTGCCAGCAGCCAACTTAGCGTCCCCTACGAGCAGTACTTC CASSQLSVPYEQYF TRBJ2-7 TRBV14 - -